The 22 T cell receptor beta chains presented below share a single source sample, sequenced in a study of blood T cells in healthy people across ages. A second PCR, run for roughly 7 to 11 cycles, used a sample-barcoded 5' primer plus a J-beta primer mix. TCRdb re-called the 5' RACE reads with MiXCR, one entry per CDR3 protein. The sample holds some 1.6 million distinct CDR3 sequences, about 31% seen once. Sequencing input: blood. Receptor source: a woman in her 30s in good health.

The V gene is TRBV28, the J gene TRBJ1-2; 9 nucleotides match TRBD1. Per germline, CDR1 MDHEN and CDR2 SYDVKM. CDR3 size: 13 residues. The V gene end was trimmed by 10 bases and the J gene end by 7 bases; junction bases not matched to a gene: 10. The CDR3 DNA sequence: TGTGCCACCACAGGGGGCGTAAAAAGTGGCTACACCTTC. Residues: CATTGGVKSGYTF.

The chain uses TRBV27 and TRBJ1-1; D gene ambiguous. Per the germline V gene, CDR1 is MNHEY and CDR2 is SMNVEV (reference sequence). The CDR3 runs 14 residues. The V gene lost 2 bases and the J gene lost 1 base, with 8 bases spanning the gap. The CDR3 DNA reads TGTGCCAGCAGTTTAATACTAGCGAACACTGAAGCTTTCTTT. This codes for CASSLILANTEAFF.

V and J are TRBV5-1 and TRBJ2-1; D is uncertain. Trimming left V 4 bases short and J 5 bases short, with 13 bases between. The CDR3 extends over 14 amino acids. From germline, CDR1 is SGHRS and CDR2 YFSETQ. Written as DNA, the CDR3 is TGCGCCAGCAGCCTCCAAGCGTATAACAATGAGCAGTTCTTC. Its protein product is CASSLQAYNNEQFF.

This clonotype was counted only a few times. V and J are TRBV29-1 and TRBJ1-2; D gene unclear. V was clipped by 7 bases and J by 4 bases, with 10 bases between them. The CDR3 has 11 amino acids. The germline gives CDR1 SQVTM, CDR2 ANQGSEA. CDR3 sequence: CSASGGYGYTF. CDR3 DNA sequence: TGCAGCGCGAGCGGTGGCTATGGCTACACCTTC.

To note about this clonotype: The junction departs from the called germline gene at one end, perhaps through a read error. The chain couples TRBV27 to TRBJ2-1; maybe TRBD2 (6 bases). Germline V lookup: CDR1 MNHEY, CDR2 SMNVEV (reference sequence). CDR3 length equals 16 residues. The CDR3 nucleotides are TGTGCCAGCAGTTCTACGCTAGCGCATCCCTACAATGGGCAGTTCTTC. It translates to CASSSTLAHPYNGQFF.

This chain connects TRBV18 to TRBJ2-5, with TRBD1 matching 8 bases. The CDR3 loop spans 12 amino acids. Per the germline V gene, CDR1 is KGHSH and CDR2 is LQKENI. J was trimmed by 1 base and V by 9 bases; bases with no gene match: 1. CDR3 in amino acids: CARDRAQETQYF. CDR3 DNA sequence: TGTGCCAGGGACAGGGCCCAAGAGACCCAGTACTTC. Drawing the rest from reference TRBV18 and TRBJ2-5, the complete variable domain is NAGVMQNPRHLVRRRGQEARLRCSPMKGHSHVYWYRQLPEEGLKFMVYLQKENIIDESGMPKERFSAEFPKEGPSILRIQQVVRGDSAAYFCARDRAQETQYFGPGTRLLVL.

This chain links TRBV2 with TRBJ2-7; 7 bases are shared with TRBD1. This CDR3 has 13 residues. J was trimmed by 3 bases and V by 8 bases; bases with no gene match: 7. In germline, CDR1 is SNHLY, CDR2 FYNNEI. CDR3 loop: CASVRDRGYEQYF. The CDR3, as DNA: TGTGCCAGCGTCCGGGACAGAGGCTACGAGCAGTACTTC.

This clonotype showed up just a few times. The DNA of the CDR3 is TGTGCCAGCAGCCAGACCGGCGGGAGCACAGATACGCAGTATTTT. Residues: CASSQTGGSTDTQYF. This chain uses TRBV5-6 with TRBJ2-3; D perhaps matches TRBD2 (5 bases). CDR3 length: 15 amino acids. Looked up from germline, CDR1 is SGHDT and CDR2 is YYEEEE. V was trimmed by 4 bases and J by 0 bases, leaving 12 bases between them.

The chain joins TRBV7-9 to TRBJ1-1; D gene ambiguous. Germline lookup yields CDR1 SEHNR and CDR2 FQNEAQ (reference sequence). V was cut by 3 bases and J by 6 bases, with 17 bases left in between. This CDR3 region has 15 residues. The CDR3 DNA reads TGTGCCAGCAGCTTCCCGGAAAAGAGCATCCCTGAAGCTTTCTTT. Translation: CASSFPEKSIPEAFF.

As concerns this clonotype: A much larger clone is a single base away; this may be a read error. V usage is TRBV7-9 and J usage is TRBJ2-1; D is unclear. Germline values: CDR1 SEHNR, CDR2 FQNEAQ (reference sequence). This CDR3 is 11 amino acids long. Trimming shortened V by 7 bases and J by 6 bases, and 7 bases separated the two germline ends. The CDR3 bases are TGTGCCAGCAAAGACTGCAATGAGCAGTTCTTC. It translates to CASKDCNEQFF.

The rearrangement links TRBV2 to TRBJ2-1; 8 positions agree with TRBD2. The CDR3 consists of 16 residues. Germline-derived CDR1 and CDR2 are SNHLY and FYNNEI. V lost 7 bases and J lost 5; bases outside the gene matches: 13. The CDR3 DNA sequence: TGTGCCAGCAATCCAGCCGCGGGGGGCCACCACAATGAGCAGTTCTTC. Its protein product is CASNPAAGGHHNEQFF.

CDR3 coding DNA: TGTGCCAGCTCACTTCCGGGGACCATGAACACTGAAGCTTTCTTT. It translates to CASSLPGTMNTEAFF. The rearrangement uses TRBV18 and TRBJ1-1; D might be TRBD1 (5 bases). Germline V gene sequence: CDR1 KGHSH, CDR2 LQKENI. The CDR3 consists of 15 residues. The V gene lost 4 bases and the J gene lost 0 bases, with 12 bases spanning the gap.

The J gene is TRBJ2-2, the V gene TRBV3-1; D is unresolved. The germline V gene has CDR1 LGHDT and CDR2 YNNKEL (reference sequence). V lost 8 bases and J lost 5, with 12 bases in between. The CDR3 extends over 13 amino acids. CDR3 region: CASGRMGTGELFF. The CDR3 bases are TGTGCCAGCGGACGCATGGGTACCGGGGAGCTGTTTTTT.

The chain links TRBV3-1 to TRBJ2-1; no firm D call. Trimming removed 0 bases from V and 4 bases from J, with 4 bases in between. The CDR3 has 13 amino acids. Germline assignment: CDR1 LGHDT and CDR2 YNNKEL (reference sequence). DNA for the CDR3: TGTGCCAGCAGCCAAGACCAGTACAATGAGCAGTTCTTC. Translation gives CASSQDQYNEQFF.

This clonotype has a handful of counts. The rearrangement links TRBV4-1 to TRBJ2-2; a weak D match, TRBD1 (6 bases). Trimming shortened V by 3 bases and J by 3 bases, and 8 bases separated the two germline ends. From germline, CDR1 is MGHRA and CDR2 YSYEKL. This CDR3 contains 14 residues. The CDR3 loop reads CASSQGQYTGELFF. CDR3 bases: TGCGCCAGCAGCCAGGGACAATACACCGGGGAGCTGTTTTTT.

This clonotype was counted between two and nine times. The V gene is TRBV29-1, the J gene TRBJ2-1, with D possibly matching TRBD1 (5 bases). The ends were cut back, 6 bases at V and 7 bases at J, with 19 bases in the middle. Germline values: CDR1 SQVTM, CDR2 ANQGSEA. This CDR3 has 14 amino acids. DNA for the CDR3: TGCAGCGTGGACAACCTGAACTTGGCGAATGAGCAGTTCTTC. Its translation: CSVDNLNLANEQFF.

With respect to this clonotype: Relative to the germline gene, one junction end is altered; a read error may explain this. The rearrangement links TRBV6-1 to TRBJ1-1; 8 bases agree with TRBD1. Germline V CDR1 and CDR2: MNHNS, SASEGT. This CDR3 comprises 14 residues. As DNA, the CDR3 is TGTGCCGGCAGGTCAGGGGGCGCGGGTCCTGAAGCTTTCTTT. As protein: CAGRSGGAGPEAFF.

CDR3 residues: CASRSSRDTEAFF. In DNA form, the CDR3 reads TGTGCCAGCAGATCTAGCAGGGACACTGAAGCTTTCTTT. J is TRBJ1-1 and V is TRBV5-6, with D perhaps TRBD1 (5 bases). Trimming took off 5 bases at V and 3 bases at J, with 11 bases between the two ends. The CDR3 covers 13 residues. Germline values: CDR1 SGHDT, CDR2 YYEEEE.

This clonotype was observed many times. The chain couples TRBV12-3 or TRBV12-4 to TRBJ1-1, with no clear D. CDR3 size: 13 residues. Trimming cost V 4 bases and J 2 bases, with 8 bases left between them. The CDR3 DNA reads as TGTGCCAGCAGTTCGGGCCTCAACACTGAAGCTTTCTTT. Amino acid sequence: CASSSGLNTEAFF.

The V and J genes are TRBV20-1 and TRBJ2-5; 7 bases map to TRBD2. This CDR3 is 14 amino acids long. Looked up from germline, CDR1 is DFQATT and CDR2 is SNEGSKA (reference sequence). V dropped 6 bases and J dropped 2; count of bases not matched to a gene: 9. The CDR3 DNA reads as TGCAGTGCGGCCCTTGGGGGGGTACAAGAGACCCAGTACTTC. Translated, it gives CSAALGGVQETQYF.

The V gene is TRBV4-1, the J gene TRBJ2-3, with D possibly being TRBD1 or TRBD2 (5 bases each). The ends were cut back, 6 bases at V and 0 bases at J, with 13 bases in the middle. The CDR3 spans 15 residues. Germline V lookup: CDR1 MGHRA, CDR2 YSYEKL. The CDR3 is CASRVGAASTDTQYF. The CDR3 nucleotides read TGCGCCAGCAGGGTCGGGGCGGCTAGCACAGATACGCAGTATTTT.

This chain connects TRBV10-3 to TRBJ1-2; 8 nucleotides align to TRBD1. Germline V CDR1 and CDR2: ENHRY, SYGVKD. This CDR3 has 14 amino acids. Trimming removed 3 bases from V and 8 bases from J; junction bases left unmatched: 8. DNA of the CDR3: TGTGCCATCAGTGATGGACAGGGTTCCGACGGCTACACCTTC. Encoded protein: CAISDGQGSDGYTF.